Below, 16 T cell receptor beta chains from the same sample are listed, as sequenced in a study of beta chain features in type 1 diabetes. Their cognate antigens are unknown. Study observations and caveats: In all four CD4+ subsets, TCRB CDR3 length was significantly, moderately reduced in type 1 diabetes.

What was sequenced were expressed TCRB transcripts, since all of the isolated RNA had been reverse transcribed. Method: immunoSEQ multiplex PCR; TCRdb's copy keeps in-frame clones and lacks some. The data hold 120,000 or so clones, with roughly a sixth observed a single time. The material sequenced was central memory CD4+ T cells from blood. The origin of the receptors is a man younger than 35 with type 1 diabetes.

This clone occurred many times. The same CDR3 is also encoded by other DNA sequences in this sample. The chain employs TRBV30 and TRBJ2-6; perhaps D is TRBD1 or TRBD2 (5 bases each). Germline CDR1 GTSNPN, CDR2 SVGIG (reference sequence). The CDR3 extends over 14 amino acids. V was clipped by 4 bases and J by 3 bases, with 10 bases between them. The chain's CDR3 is CAWIEGFGANVLTF. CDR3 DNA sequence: TGTGCCTGGATAGAGGGGTTTGGGGCCAACGTCCTGACTTTC.

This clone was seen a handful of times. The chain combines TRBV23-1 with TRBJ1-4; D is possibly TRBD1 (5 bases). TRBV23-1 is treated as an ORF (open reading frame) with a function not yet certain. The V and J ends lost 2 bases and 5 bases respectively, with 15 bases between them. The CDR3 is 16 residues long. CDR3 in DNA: TGCGCCAGCAGTCAAGGGGCCGGGACTCCGAATGAAAAACTGTTTTTT. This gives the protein CASSQGAGTPNEKLFF.

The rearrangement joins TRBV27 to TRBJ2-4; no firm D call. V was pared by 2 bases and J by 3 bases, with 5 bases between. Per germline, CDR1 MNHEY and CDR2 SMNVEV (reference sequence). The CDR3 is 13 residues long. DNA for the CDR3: TGTGCCAGCAGTTTAAACGGCAAAAACATTCAGTACTTC. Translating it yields CASSLNGKNIQYF.

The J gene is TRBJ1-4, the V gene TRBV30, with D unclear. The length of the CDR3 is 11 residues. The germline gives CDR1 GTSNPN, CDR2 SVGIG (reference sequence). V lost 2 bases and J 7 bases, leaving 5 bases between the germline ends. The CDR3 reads CAWSPSEKLFF. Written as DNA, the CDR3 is TGTGCCTGGAGTCCTAGTGAAAAACTGTTTTTT.

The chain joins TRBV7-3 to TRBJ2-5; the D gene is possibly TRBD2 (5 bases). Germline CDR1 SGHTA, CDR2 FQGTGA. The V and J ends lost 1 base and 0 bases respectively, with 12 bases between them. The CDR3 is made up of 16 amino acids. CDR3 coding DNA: TGTGCCAGCAGCTTAAATTCTCCGGACTACCAAGAGACCCAGTACTTC. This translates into CASSLNSPDYQETQYF.

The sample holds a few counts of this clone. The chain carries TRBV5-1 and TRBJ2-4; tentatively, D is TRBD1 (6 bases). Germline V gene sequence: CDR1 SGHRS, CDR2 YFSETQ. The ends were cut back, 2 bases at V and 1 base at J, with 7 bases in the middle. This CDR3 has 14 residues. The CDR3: CASSFDRAKNIQYF. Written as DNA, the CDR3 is TGCGCCAGCAGCTTTGACAGGGCCAAAAACATTCAGTACTTC. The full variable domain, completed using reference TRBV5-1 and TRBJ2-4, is KAGVTQTPRYLIKTRGQQVTLSCSPISGHRSVSWYQQTPGQGLQFLFEYFSETQRNKGNFPGRFSGRQFSNSRSEMNVSTLELGDSALYLCASSFDRAKNIQYFGAGTRLSVL.

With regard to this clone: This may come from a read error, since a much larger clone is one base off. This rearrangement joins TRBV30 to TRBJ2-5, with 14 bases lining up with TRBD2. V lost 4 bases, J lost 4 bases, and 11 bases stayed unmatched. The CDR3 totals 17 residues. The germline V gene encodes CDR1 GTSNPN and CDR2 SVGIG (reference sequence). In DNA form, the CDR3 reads TGTGCCTGGACAGGCCCCGGGACTAGCGGGGGCGGAGAGACCCAGTACTTC. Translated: CAWTGPGTSGGGETQYF.

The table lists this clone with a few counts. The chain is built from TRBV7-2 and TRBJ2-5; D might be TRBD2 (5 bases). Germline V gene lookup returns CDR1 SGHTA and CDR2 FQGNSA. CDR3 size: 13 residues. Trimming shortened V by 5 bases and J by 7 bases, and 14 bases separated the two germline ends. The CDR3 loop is CASSLSYLATQYF. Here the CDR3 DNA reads TGTGCCAGCAGCCTTTCCTATCTAGCGACCCAGTACTTC.

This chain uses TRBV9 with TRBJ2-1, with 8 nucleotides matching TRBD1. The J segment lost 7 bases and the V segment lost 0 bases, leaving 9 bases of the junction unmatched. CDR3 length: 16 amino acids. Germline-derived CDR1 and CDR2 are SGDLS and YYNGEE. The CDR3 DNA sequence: TGTGCCAGCAGCGTAGTTCAGGGGGCGGGCCTAAATGAGCAGTTCTTC. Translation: CASSVVQGAGLNEQFF.

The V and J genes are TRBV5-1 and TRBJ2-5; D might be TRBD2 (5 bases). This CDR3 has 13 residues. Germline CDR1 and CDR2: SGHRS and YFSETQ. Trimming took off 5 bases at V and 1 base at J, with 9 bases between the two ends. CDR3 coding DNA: TGCGCCAGCAGGGCTGGACTCCAAGAGACCCAGTACTTC. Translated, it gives CASRAGLQETQYF. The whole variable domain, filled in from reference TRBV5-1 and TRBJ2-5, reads KAGVTQTPRYLIKTRGQQVTLSCSPISGHRSVSWYQQTPGQGLQFLFEYFSETQRNKGNFPGRFSGRQFSNSRSEMNVSTLELGDSALYLCASRAGLQETQYFGPGTRLLVL.

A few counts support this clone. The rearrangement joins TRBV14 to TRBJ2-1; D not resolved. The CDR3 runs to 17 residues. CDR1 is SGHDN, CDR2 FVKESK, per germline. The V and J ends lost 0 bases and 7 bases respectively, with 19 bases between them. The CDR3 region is CASSQDHSWFRRNEQFF. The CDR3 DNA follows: TGTGCCAGCAGCCAAGATCACTCTTGGTTCAGGCGAAATGAGCAGTTCTTC.

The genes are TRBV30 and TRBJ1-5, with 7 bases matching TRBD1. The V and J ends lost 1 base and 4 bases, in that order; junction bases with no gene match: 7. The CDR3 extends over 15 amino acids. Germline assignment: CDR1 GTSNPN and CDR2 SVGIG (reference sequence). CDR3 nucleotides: TGTGCCTGGAGTGGGATGACAGGGCGTAATCAGCCCCAGCATTTT. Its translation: CAWSGMTGRNQPQHF.

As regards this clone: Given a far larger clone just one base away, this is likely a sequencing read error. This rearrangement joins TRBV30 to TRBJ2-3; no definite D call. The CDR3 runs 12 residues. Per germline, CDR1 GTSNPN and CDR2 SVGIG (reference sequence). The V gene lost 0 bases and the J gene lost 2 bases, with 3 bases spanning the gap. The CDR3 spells CAWSVVTDTQYF. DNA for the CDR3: TGTGCCTGGAGTGTTGTCACAGATACGCAGTATTTT.

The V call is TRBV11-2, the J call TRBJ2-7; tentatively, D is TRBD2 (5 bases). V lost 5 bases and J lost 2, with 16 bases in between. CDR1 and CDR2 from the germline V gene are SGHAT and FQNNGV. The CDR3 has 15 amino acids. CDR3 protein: CASSARQDGTYEQYF. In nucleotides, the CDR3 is TGTGCCAGCAGCGCACGCCAGGACGGGACCTACGAGCAGTACTTC.

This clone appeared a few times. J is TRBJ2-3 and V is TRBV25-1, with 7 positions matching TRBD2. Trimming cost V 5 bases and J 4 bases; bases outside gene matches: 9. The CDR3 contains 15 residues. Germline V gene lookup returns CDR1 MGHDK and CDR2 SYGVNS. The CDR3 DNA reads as TGTGCCAGCAGTCAGAGCGGGAAGTGGTCAGATACGCAGTATTTT. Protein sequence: CASSQSGKWSDTQYF.

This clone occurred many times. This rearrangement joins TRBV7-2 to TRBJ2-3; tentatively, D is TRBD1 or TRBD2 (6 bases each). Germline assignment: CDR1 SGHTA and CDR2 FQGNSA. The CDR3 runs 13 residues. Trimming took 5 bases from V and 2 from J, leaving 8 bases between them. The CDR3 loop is CASSRGHTDTQYF. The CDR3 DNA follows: TGTGCCAGCAGCCGGGGGCACACAGATACGCAGTATTTT.